This TCR beta chain comes out of a study of long-term antiretroviral therapy in people with HIV. Looking at the study overall: The earliest samples predate the 2015 immediate-ART recommendation by about a decade.

As regards this clone: What it binds is unknown.

This CDR3 comprises 14 residues. The germline gives CDR1 SEHNR, CDR2 FQNEAQ (reference sequence). J gave up 6 bases and V 5 bases, and 7 bases lay outside the gene matches. Study-level points and caveats: Despite increasing after ART, diversity remained lower than that of transplant donor controls.

Amounts of about 0.9-11 million cryopreserved PBMC were held in the samples before DNA extraction. The libraries were made with immunoSEQ v3.0 at survey level. Sequencing efforts were directed toward about 35,000-50,000 T-cell genomes per sample. Repertoires were generated with immunoSEQ multiplex PCR, while TCRdb's copy carries only in-frame clones and drops some. The table lists approximately 12,000 clones, around 89% of them singletons, with about 20% in the top ten. The sequence was collected from a woman aged 40 to 50 with HIV. The V gene is TRBV7-9, the J gene TRBJ2-5, with TRBD1 matching 9 bases. The sequencing used unsorted PBMCs, collected 0.2 years before starting antiretroviral therapy. CDR3 sequence reads: CASSLGQGGKTQYF. The CDR3 DNA reads TGTGCCAGCAGCCTGGGACAGGGTGGAAAGACCCAGTACTTC.